The present TCR beta chain was sequenced within a study of identical twins. Overall study results and limits: Zero-insertion results could be subject to partial confounding by invariant MAIT and iNKT cells. For cord blood, abundant beta clonotypes had fewer insertions, unlike memory repertoires, which showed none.

The donor group consisted entirely of healthy Caucasians. This clonotype has at least ten counts. Antigen specificity is unknown. The cDNA had a unique molecular identifier and a template-switch universal primer site. TCRdb analysed the 5' RACE reads with MiXCR anew, one entry per CDR3 protein. The sample carries around 370,000 distinct CDR3 sequences, roughly 10% recorded once. Per germline, CDR1 MNHEY and CDR2 SMNVEV (reference sequence). The J segment lost 4 bases and the V segment lost 1 base, leaving 4 bases of the junction unmatched. The CDR3 has 16 amino acids. The source is a woman aged 50 to 60 in good health. The genes are TRBV27 and TRBJ2-1; TRBD2 agrees at 10 bases. The sample taken for sequencing was naive T cells sorted from blood. The CDR3 loop reads CASSLFGTSVYNEQFF. CDR3 sequence (DNA): TGTGCCAGCAGTTTATTCGGGACTAGCGTTTACAATGAGCAGTTCTTC.